Given below is one TCR beta chain in context. The antigen it recognizes is unknown. One base away there is no much larger clone; base qualities are not given. In the same sample, other DNA sequences code for this CDR3. TCR beta libraries were generated from genomic DNA with the immunoSEQ kit, following the manufacturer's recommendations. Library preparation used a first multiplex PCR with proprietary primers, then a second PCR adding unique barcodes, with bead cleanups after each round. Each sample batch included a kit-provided positive control reaction and a negative control reaction. The final libraries were assessed on an Agilent 4200 TapeStation D1000 ScreenTape, pooled by volume, and quantified by qPCR. Sequencing was performed on an Illumina NextSeq500 with a MidOutput 150-cycle cartridge, and 156 Read1 and 15 Index1 cycles were run with kit custom primers. The pooled library was loaded at 0.75 to 1 pM with a roughly 20% PhiX control spike-in. Per the source publication's procedure: The vendor-processed data were analyzed in R, and a clonotype was defined as all T cells that share the same CDR3 nucleotide sequence. In the clone abundance analyses, frequencies were normalized to the 10,000 most abundant clones in each sample. Public T cell clones, which averaged fewer than five per sample, were excluded before analysis. Tumor-enriched clonotypes and baseline blood-enriched clonotypes were defined as those with an abundance difference of at least 32-fold between compartments. A beta-binomial differential abundance model was used to identify clonotypes that expanded or contracted between blood time points. Tumor-blood repertoire similarity was measured with the Baroni-Urbani and Buser coefficient, and group comparisons used two-tailed Wilcoxon tests in R. As stored in TCRdb, this immuneACCESS dataset retains in-frame rearrangements with V and J assigned. A fraction of the clones does not appear; measured against another copy, unresolved V genes explain less than half of the discrepancy, and the remainder lacks a known reason. V and J calls and clone size are copied from that table; D and trimming were computed from the DNA. Present in this sample are about 150,000 clones, roughly 87% of which were seen just once. 10% to 15% of the sample is in the top ten clones.

These data originate in a study of radiation and T cells in renal cell carcinoma (dated by TCRdb to 2018 to 2021). In terms of the full investigation: Samples came from a clinical trial, in which primary renal cell carcinomas received 15 Gy stereotactic body radiation therapy followed by nephrectomy 4 weeks later. In total, about 53 samples, comprising 26 tumors and around 27 peripheral blood samples, were subjected to TCR beta sequencing. A total of roughly 4 million unique CDR3 nucleotide sequences, encoding some 2,700,000 unique CDR3 amino acid sequences, were found across all 55 or so samples. Beyond this particular receptor, the publication reports: Blood repertoire dynamics were not followed beyond 4 weeks after treatment. Because pretreatment tumor biopsies were not available, the study could not determine whether clonotypes were already present within the tumor at baseline. Top tumor clonotypes rose in blood from baseline to 2 weeks post-radiation, then contracted by 4 weeks, suggesting transient expansion of tumor-resident clones. With a single-armed trial design, the study had no way to address how radiation dose or scheduling affects the TCR repertoire.

In the paper's terms, the time point label means: blood 2 weeks post-SBRT. The meaning of the sample's treatment or condition label: 15 Gy SBRT to primary tumor, nephrectomy 4 weeks later. Serial peripheral blood from radiation-treated patients was sampled at baseline, 2 weeks and 4 weeks after SBRT to track tumor-enriched clonotypes. Renal cell carcinoma with clear cell pathology was present in all patients. Genomic DNA for TCR sequencing was prepared using the QIAamp DNA Blood Mini Kit (Qiagen). Samples were included in the analyses only if all quality control checks were passed. Trimming removed 0 bases from V and 3 bases from J, leaving 6 bases between the germline ends. The CDR1 and CDR2 encoded by the germline V gene are MNHEY and SVGAGI. The cysteine opens and the phenylalanine closes a CDR3 of 13 amino acids. Of all the DNA, just the CDR3 is kept, 39 bases in frame from base 1.

Sequencing was performed on blood, taken from a patient whose treatment included radiotherapy and nephrectomy. This chain joins TRBV6-5 to TRBJ2-7; the D gene lacks a confident call. The sequence was collected from a woman aged 45-60 years with renal cell carcinoma. CDR3 reads: CASSYSENYEQYF. At the DNA level, the sequence is TGTGCCAGCAGTTACTCGGAAAACTACGAGCAGTACTTC.